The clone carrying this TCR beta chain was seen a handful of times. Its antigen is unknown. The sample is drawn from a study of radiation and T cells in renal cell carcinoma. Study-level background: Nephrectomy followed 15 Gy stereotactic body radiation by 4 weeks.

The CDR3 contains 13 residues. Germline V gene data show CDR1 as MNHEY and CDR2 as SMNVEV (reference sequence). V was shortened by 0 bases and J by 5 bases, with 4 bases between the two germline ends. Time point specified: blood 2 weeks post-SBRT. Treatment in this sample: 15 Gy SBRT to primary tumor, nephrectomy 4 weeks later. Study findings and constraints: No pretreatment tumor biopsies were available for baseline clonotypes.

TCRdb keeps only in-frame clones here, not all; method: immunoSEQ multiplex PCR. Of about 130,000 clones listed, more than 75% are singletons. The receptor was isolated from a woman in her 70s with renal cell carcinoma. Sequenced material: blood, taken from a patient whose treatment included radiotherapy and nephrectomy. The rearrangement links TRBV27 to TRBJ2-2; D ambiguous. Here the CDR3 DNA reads TGTGCCAGCAGTTTATCTTGGACCGGGGAGCTGTTTTTT. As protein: CASSLSWTGELFF.